This T cell receptor (beta chain) is drawn from a study of CD4 and CD8 cells across lung adenocarcinoma regions. The patients had localized lung adenocarcinoma, a non-small cell subtype. TCRdb reanalysed the PCR reads using MiXCR and keeps one entry per CDR3 protein. The table records roughly 25,000 distinct CDR3 sequences, about half of them present only once. The CDR3 sequence is 14 residues long. Germline V gives CDR1 SGHTA, CDR2 FQGNSA. With regard to this clonotype: One end of the junction varies from germline; a read error may be responsible.

This receptor was identified in a male donor with lung adenocarcinoma. The CD4 and CD8 labels of this study may be unreliable. Sequencing used CD8+ T cells from the center of a lung tumor. The chain links TRBV7-2 to TRBJ2-1; D gene ambiguous. CDR3 nucleotide sequence: TGTGCCAGCAGCTTATCCGTCTCCGATAAGGAGCAGTTCTTT. Its protein is CASSLSVSDKEQFF.